This TCR beta chain emerged from a study of CD8+ T cells in alopecia areata. Following extraction, RNA underwent reverse transcription to cDNA, which served as the sequencing template. Using immunoSEQ multiplex PCR, the repertoire was profiled, and TCRdb retains in-frame clones only, with some absent. Of about 140,000 clones in the sample, roughly 60% were seen once. Study-wide points: Compared with normal scalp, lesional scalp had higher clonality and more expanded CD8+ clones.

The authors sorted CD4+ and CD8+ T cells from PBMCs. Regarding this clone: The antigen is unknown.

With 6 bases clipped from V and 4 bases from J, the junction kept 9 bases outside the gene matches. This CDR3 is built from 14 residues. The germline CDR1 and CDR2 sequences are SQVTM and ANQGSEA. This receptor was taken from a human donor in good health. Material for sequencing was CD4+ T cells sorted from blood. J is TRBJ1-2 and V is TRBV29-1; 9 nucleotides agree with TRBD1. CDR3 residues: CSVPTGGNLYGYTF. The CDR3 DNA follows: TGCAGCGTACCCACAGGGGGCAATCTCTATGGCTACACCTTC.